This T cell receptor beta chain was captured by sequencing in a study of blood T cells in healthy people across ages (dated by TCRdb to between 2015 and 2016). Context from the whole study: In model experiments, template switching captured roughly one uniquely barcoded TCR beta cDNA molecule for every two T cells. The study analyzed two additional independent replicas of 1 million unique cDNA reads from the same blood draw for two donors, one aged 18 to 30 and one aged 80 or older. Donors of different ages were randomly distributed across sequencing lanes to avoid experimental bias. Four age groups were formed from the donors: young (average about 15 years), middle-aged (just under 40), aged (more than 55) and long-lived (less than 85). The study measured age-related changes in TCR beta repertoire diversity using deep sequencing normalized with unique cDNA molecular identifiers.

Library preparation employed 5' RACE. The run used an Illumina HiSeq 2500. A second PCR of about 7 to 12 cycles was performed with a sample-barcoded 5' primer and a J-beta primer mix. A template-switch 5' adaptor carrying 12 random nucleotides introduced a unique molecular identifier onto each TCR beta cDNA molecule. Each sample yielded at least 2.5 million CDR3-containing paired-end reads. All of the RNA was converted into first-strand cDNA using the Mint cDNA synthesis kit, with a TRBC-specific oligonucleotide serving as the primer. All cDNA was treated with uracil-DNA glycosylase and then went through a first 18-cycle PCR with the universal primers M1SS and BC2_uni_R. In the original analysis: Each sample was normalized by randomly selecting 1 million high-quality reads, each carrying a distinct molecular identifier. Instead of being binned into consensus sequences, reads with shared molecular identifiers were discarded. MiTCR, with a Q25 quality threshold and the strictest error-elimination algorithm, was used for CDR3 identification, clonotype clustering and error correction. Lower-bound total TCR beta diversity was estimated with a nonparametric unseen species model using Euler transformation. The public reads were reprocessed in TCRdb via fastp at Q25 and MiXCR, keeping in-frame beta chains. Rows with one shared CDR3 protein collapse into an entry with the most common genes and DNA. The V and J calls were not made by the authors but by TCRdb's processing. The sample table contains around 800,000 distinct CDR3 sequences; only one count was recorded for about 53% of them. The top ten hold under 50% of the sample.

CDR3 length: 16 amino acids, cysteine to phenylalanine. Left in the record is the CDR3 DNA by itself, 48 bases read in frame from the first base. V and J lose 5 bases and 3 bases, and a span of 21 bases separates them. Reading the germline V gene (reference sequence) gives CDR1 DFQATT and CDR2 SNEGSKA. Of note for this clonotype: Its specific antigen is unknown. No base qualities exist here, and no much larger clone lies one base off it.

Broad study findings and their caveats: The long-lived group showed more naive CD4+ T cells, fewer expanded clones and increased TCR diversity than the aged group, suggesting age selection. Because profiling used bulk unsorted PBMCs, naive and antigen-experienced compartments could not be compared conclusively. There was a strong correlation between observed TCR beta diversity and the percentage of naive T cells measured by flow cytometry. Total diversity estimates from one million sequenced T cells were considered lower bounds and underestimates. Observed TCR beta diversity per million T cells fell roughly linearly with age, and a significant reduction was already apparent by age roughly 40. Donor CMV infection status was unknown, potentially confounding age-related changes in expanded clonotypes.

The 39 donors, aged 6 to 90 years, were systemically healthy Caucasian individuals from Russia. Ten milliliters of peripheral blood were drawn from each donor into EDTA-treated Vacutainer tubes. Ficoll-Paque density-gradient centrifugation was used to isolate PBMCs, with at least 7 million obtained per sample. Total RNA was extracted from PBMCs with Trizol reagent, with at least 6 micrograms obtained per sample. Naive CD45RAhigh/CD27high T cell percentages were measured by flow cytometry on a PBMC aliquot from every donor. The sequenced sample was blood. This chain joins TRBV20-1 to TRBJ2-3; no D gene is confidently identified. The sequence was obtained from a man older than 75 in good health. The CDR3 reads as follows: CSARSHGVSRTDTQYF. The bases are TGCAGTGCTCGATCTCACGGAGTTTCCAGGACAGATACGCAGTATTTT.